This T cell receptor (beta chain) was sequenced for a study of T-cell memory formation after mild COVID-19. With constant-segment primers, 5'RACE yielded cDNA libraries of TCR alpha and TCR beta that carried sample barcodes and UMIs. TCRdb itself ran the 5' RACE reads through MiXCR, one entry per CDR3 protein. The profile shows about 560,000 distinct CDR3 sequences, about 20% of them singletons. The V segment lost 6 bases and the J segment 3 bases; nucleotides outside the gene matches: 2. The germline V gene has CDR1 DFQATT and CDR2 SNEGSKA (reference sequence). The CDR3 runs 13 residues. V is TRBV20-1 and J is TRBJ2-1; 10 bases are a match to TRBD1. The source of this sequence is an adult woman who had mild COVID-19 (a few samples of this study predate the infection). Cell type and time point are not known. The sequencing sample was made of PBMCs or a T cell subset sorted from them (not recorded which). The CDR3 sequence: CSARDRGYNEQFF. CDR3 coding DNA: TGCAGTGCCCGGGACAGGGGCTACAATGAGCAGTTCTTC.